The T cell receptor beta chain described here comes from a study of identical twins. The study, taken as a whole, reports: Its conclusions, products of cross-sectional statistical analysis, did not come from following the same donors.

CDR1 and CDR2 (germline): SQVTM, ANQGSEA. The CDR3 consists of 14 residues. Between the trimmed V and J ends, which lost 6 bases and 2 bases, there was a span of 14 bases. This clonotype was observed a few times. Its matching antigen is unknown. TCRdb re-analysed the 5' RACE reads in MiXCR, keeping a single row per CDR3 protein. This sample has under 450,000 distinct CDR3 sequences, with roughly 20% found just once. The receptor was derived from a man aged 50 to 60 in good health. The V call is TRBV29-1, the J call TRBJ2-1, with D perhaps assigned TRBD1 or TRBD2 (5 bases each). The material sequenced was naive T cells sorted from blood. CDR3 sequence: CSVREGPTYNEQFF. CDR3 bases: TGCAGCGTCCGCGAGGGGCCCACCTACAATGAGCAGTTCTTC.